The 16 T cell receptor beta chains below were found in one sample sequenced in a study of blood T cell repertoires in COVID-19. Clones were sequenced by immunoSEQ multiplex PCR, and TCRdb holds only the in-frame ones, with some missing. The sample holds about 130,000 clones, approximately 84% seen once. Sequences were obtained from peripheral blood. Source of these receptors: a man aged 65 to 79 with acute or convalescent COVID-19.

The chain is built from TRBV5-4 and TRBJ2-5; 8 nucleotides match TRBD2. Per the germline V gene, CDR1 is SGHNT and CDR2 is YYREEE (reference sequence). J was trimmed by 3 bases and V by 2 bases; bases with no gene match: 0. The CDR3 is 13 amino acids. The CDR3 DNA reads TGTGCCAGCAGCTTCGGGGGGGAAGAGACCCAGTACTTC. It specifies CASSFGGEETQYF.

A single count supports this clone. The chain is built from TRBV6-5 and TRBJ2-7; TRBD1 is a possible D gene (5 bases). Germline-derived CDR1 and CDR2 are MNHEY and SVGAGI. Trimming pared 6 bases from V and 3 bases from J, leaving 12 bases between. The CDR3 spans 13 residues. CDR3 coding DNA: TGTGCCAGCAGCAGGGCCAACATCTACGAGCAGTACTTC. Translation: CASSRANIYEQYF.

This chain connects TRBV2 to TRBJ2-1; tentative D call: TRBD1 (6 bases). Per the germline V gene, CDR1 is SNHLY and CDR2 is FYNNEI. The V end was cut by 4 bases, the J end by 4 bases, with 8 bases between. This CDR3 comprises 13 residues. The CDR3 protein is CASSGTGYNEQFF. CDR3 coding DNA: TGTGCCAGCAGTGGTACAGGGTACAATGAGCAGTTCTTC.

This clone was seen repeatedly, ten times or more. The chain uses TRBV19 and TRBJ1-5; a possible D gene is TRBD1 (6 bases). The V end lost 1 base, the J end lost 3 bases, and 13 bases lay between the germline ends. CDR1 and CDR2 (germline): LNHDA, SQIVND (reference sequence). This CDR3 region has 16 residues. The CDR3 sequence: CASSIVPGVANQPQHF. CDR3 DNA: TGTGCCAGTAGTATAGTTCCAGGGGTCGCCAATCAGCCCCAGCATTTT.

V usage is TRBV5-6 and J usage is TRBJ1-5; D possibly corresponds to TRBD1 (6 bases). Per germline, CDR1 SGHDT and CDR2 YYEEEE. This CDR3 contains 18 residues. Trimming cost V 8 bases and J 0 bases, with 24 bases left between them. The CDR3 DNA sequence: TGTGCCAGGTCCCGAACCGAGGGGGGGGGATATAGCAATCAGCCCCAGCATTTT. Its protein is CARSRTEGGGYSNQPQHF.

This chain joins TRBV7-2 and TRBJ2-7; 9 positions match TRBD1. This CDR3 comprises 14 residues. Germline loops: CDR1 SGHTA, CDR2 FQGNSA. V trimming: 6 bases; J trimming: 8 bases; junction bases outside the gene matches: 11. CDR3 sequence: CASREQGAMAQQYF. The CDR3 DNA reads TGTGCCAGCAGGGAACAGGGGGCCATGGCACAGCAGTACTTC.

The genes are TRBV18 and TRBJ1-3; D is unresolved. Germline V CDR1 and CDR2: KGHSH, LQKENI. This CDR3 region has 14 residues. Trimming removed 2 bases from V and 0 bases from J, with 5 bases in between. The CDR3 reads CASSPKSSGNTIYF. The CDR3 DNA is TGTGCCAGCTCACCAAAGAGCTCTGGAAACACCATATATTTT.

The V and J genes are TRBV11-3 and TRBJ2-3; 9 bases map to TRBD1. Trimming took 5 bases from V and 0 from J; bases not matched to a gene: 6. Germline loops: CDR1 SGHNT, CDR2 YENEEA. The CDR3 is made up of 16 amino acids. The CDR3 DNA sequence: TGTGCCAGCAGCGAACAGGGGGCGACTAGCACAGATACGCAGTATTTT. This gives the protein CASSEQGATSTDTQYF.

The chain couples TRBV5-1 to TRBJ1-2; 8 bases line up with TRBD1. This CDR3 region has 15 residues. Losses at the gene ends were 3 bases for V and 5 bases for J; bases not matched to a gene: 9. CDR1 SGHRS and CDR2 YFSETQ come from the germline V gene. The CDR3 DNA reads TGCGCCAGCAGCTCGACAGGGGCGATCCAATATGGCTACACCTTC. Translating it yields CASSSTGAIQYGYTF.

About this clone: The junction does not match germline at one end; this may be a read error. The chain is built from TRBV30 and TRBJ2-3; 11 bases align to TRBD2. Germline values: CDR1 GTSNPN, CDR2 SVGIG (reference sequence). This CDR3 spans 14 amino acids. CDR3 region: CAWSGLAGPFSPDF. In DNA form, the CDR3 reads TGTGCCTGGAGTGGACTAGCGGGGCCTTTTTCCCCCGATTTT. Full variable domain (rest looked up from reference TRBV30 and TRBJ2-3): SQTIHQWPATLVQPVGSPLSLECTVEGTSNPNLYWYRQAAGRGLQLLFYSVGIGQISSEVPQNLSASRPQDRQFILSSKKLLLSDSGFYLCAWSGLAGPFSPDFGPGTRLTVL.

This chain links TRBV18 with TRBJ2-7; D might be TRBD1 (5 bases). The CDR3 extends over 15 amino acids. The V end was cut by 3 bases, the J end by 7 bases, with 19 bases between. The germline V gene has CDR1 KGHSH and CDR2 LQKENI. CDR3 bases: TGTGCCAGCTCACCCTTTTCCTCCAGGGCTGGGGAGCAGTACTTC. Protein: CASSPFSSRAGEQYF. Looking up the rest from reference TRBV18 and TRBJ2-7 gives the full variable domain: NAGVMQNPRHLVRRRGQEARLRCSPMKGHSHVYWYRQLPEEGLKFMVYLQKENIIDESGMPKERFSAEFPKEGPSILRIQQVVRGDSAAYFCASSPFSSRAGEQYFGPGTRLTVT.

In nucleotides, the CDR3 is TGCGCCAGCAGCCCTCGGACAGGGGGTGCGACTAATGAAAAACTGTTTTTT. This encodes CASSPRTGGATNEKLFF. This chain uses TRBV4-1 with TRBJ1-4; 10 positions agree with TRBD1. Germline-derived CDR1 and CDR2 are MGHRA and YSYEKL. With V trimmed by 4 bases and J by 2 bases, 7 bases remained unmatched. The CDR3 consists of 17 residues.

This clone came up once. This chain uses TRBV2 with TRBJ1-2; 9 positions match TRBD1. The CDR3 has 12 residues. Losses at the gene ends were 6 bases for V and 8 bases for J; bases not matched to a gene: 4. CDR1 SNHLY and CDR2 FYNNEI come from the germline V gene. CDR3 coding DNA: TGTGCCAGCAGAACAGGGGGCGGAGGCTACACCTTC. It specifies CASRTGGGGYTF.

The chain links TRBV6-5 to TRBJ1-2, with 7 bases lining up with TRBD1. CDR3 length equals 16 residues. The V gene end was trimmed by 1 base and the J gene end by 1 base; junction bases not matched to a gene: 6. Germline CDR1 reads MNHEY; CDR2 reads SVGAGI. The CDR3 here is CASSYLGGGFNYGYTF. CDR3 nucleotide sequence: TGTGCCAGCAGTTACTTAGGGGGCGGGTTTAACTATGGCTACACCTTC.

V usage is TRBV7-3 and J usage is TRBJ2-6; the D gene is possibly TRBD2 (6 bases). The CDR3 spans 17 residues. CDR1 is SGHTA, CDR2 FQGTGA, per germline. With 2 bases removed from V and 2 bases from J, the gap between germline ends came to 13 bases. In DNA, the CDR3 is TGTGCCAGCAGCTTACGTGGCGGCGGGGCTGGGGCCAACGTCCTGACTTTC. It yields the protein CASSLRGGGAGANVLTF.

The rearrangement links TRBV14 to TRBJ1-4, with D perhaps matching TRBD1 (5 bases). Germline assignment: CDR1 SGHDN and CDR2 FVKESK. The CDR3 runs 16 residues. V was shortened by 3 bases and J by 2 bases, with 13 bases between the two germline ends. CDR3 nucleotides: TGTGCCAGCAGCCAGGTTATGGGGCAGACTAATGAAAAACTGTTTTTT. It codes for CASSQVMGQTNEKLFF. The full variable domain, its missing parts supplied by reference TRBV14 and TRBJ1-4, is EAGVTQFPSHSVIEKGQTVTLRCDPISGHDNLYWYRRVMGKEIKFLLHFVKESKQDESGMPNNRFLAERTGGTYSTLKVQPAELEDSGVYFCASSQVMGQTNEKLFFGSGTQLSVL.